This T cell receptor beta chain emerged from a study of OX40 agonist ivuxolimab in advanced cancers. Study-level information: Earlier anti-PD-1, anti-PD-L1 or anti-CTLA-4 therapy was permitted; over 35% had received some.

Study findings and constraints: The antigens recognized by the expanded peripheral T cells, that is their antigen specificity, were not determined.

The germline CDR1 and CDR2 sequences are LNHDA and SQIVND (reference sequence). V lost 7 bases to trimming and J lost 2 bases, with 11 bases between them. The CDR3 spans 13 residues. Repertoires were generated with immunoSEQ multiplex PCR, while TCRdb's copy carries only in-frame clones and drops some. In the table there are approximately 74,000 clones, about three quarters of which are singletons. On this clone: What it binds is unknown.

The V gene is TRBV19, the J gene TRBJ1-1; D is unclear. The material was CD4+ or CD8+ T cells sorted from blood, obtained in a trial of the OX40 agonist ivuxolimab. This clonotype originated in an adult with an advanced solid tumor such as melanoma, head and neck, liver or kidney cancer. The CDR3 coding sequence is TGTGCCAGTAACCCCGAGTTCAACACTGAAGCTTTCTTT. As protein: CASNPEFNTEAFF.